The rows below give T cell receptor beta chains drawn from one sample of a study of blood T cell repertoires in COVID-19. Assay used: immunoSEQ multiplex PCR; TCRdb lists only in-frame clones, some missing. The sample contains some 210,000 clones, 70% to 90% of which appear only once. The sample was peripheral blood. These TCRs come from a woman aged 40-49 years who had recovered from COVID-19. The CDR3 runs from the conserved cysteine through the conserved F or W. Fields, in order: clone size, V gene, D gene, J gene, CDR3 protein, CDR3 DNA. D genes are given only for firm matches. Part of the rows lack a size; the others show once, few, many or a class for expanded clones.

NA	TRBV19	NA	TRBJ2-5	CASSPRLAVPQETQYF	TGTGCCAGTAGTCCCAGGTTAGCGGTTCCTCAAGAGACCCAGTACTTC
NA	TRBV28	NA	TRBJ1-2	CASSLGRGSGGYTF	TGTGCCAGCAGCCTGGGGCGGGGTTCAGGGGGCTACACCTTC
NA	TRBV6-5	NA	TRBJ1-5	CASRGPGGGNQPQHF	TGTGCCAGCAGGGGTCCAGGTGGCGGCAATCAGCCCCAGCATTTT
NA	TRBV6-5	NA	TRBJ1-3	CASSYSSANEGNTIYF	TGTGCCAGCAGTTACTCGTCAGCGAATGAGGGAAACACCATATATTTT
NA	TRBV25-1	NA	TRBJ1-1	CASSDPLTHTEAFF	TGTGCCAGCAGTGATCCACTGACACACACTGAAGCTTTCTTT
once	TRBV7-2	TRBD1	TRBJ2-5	CASSPGGARETQYF	TGTGCCAGCAGTCCAGGGGGCGCGAGGGAGACCCAGTACTTC
NA	TRBV11-2	TRBD1	TRBJ2-1	CASSWGTGAQQFF	TGTGCCAGCAGCTGGGGGACAGGGGCTCAGCAGTTCTTC
NA	TRBV3-1/TRBV3-2	TRBD1	TRBJ1-1	CASSQDRGRAAFF	TGTGCCAGCAGCCAAGATAGGGGGCGCGCTGCTTTCTTT
NA	TRBV19	NA	TRBJ1-1	CASSIQGSGEAFF	TGTGCCAGTAGTATACAAGGCAGCGGTGAAGCTTTCTTT
NA	TRBV19	TRBD2	TRBJ2-7	CASSSHEAGGQEQYF	TGTGCCAGTAGTTCCCATGAAGCGGGAGGACAAGAGCAGTACTTC
few	TRBV19	TRBD1	TRBJ1-5	CASSIATGRQPQHF	TGTGCCAGTAGTATAGCGACAGGGCGACAGCCCCAGCATTTT
NA	TRBV29-1	NA	TRBJ2-1	CSGVSAGRSSYNEQFF	TGCAGCGGTGTATCAGCGGGCAGAAGCTCCTACAATGAGCAGTTCTTC
NA	TRBV6-5	TRBD1	TRBJ2-7	CASSPGQGLYEQYF	TGTGCCAGCAGCCCGGGACAGGGGCTCTACGAGCAGTACTTC
NA	TRBV27	TRBD1	TRBJ1-2	CASSLSRTGGDGYTF	TGTGCCAGCAGTTTAAGCCGGACAGGGGGCGATGGCTACACCTTC
NA	TRBV4-1	NA	TRBJ1-5	CASSHSVLSYQPQHF	TGCGCCAGCAGCCATTCGGTTCTGTCGTATCAGCCCCAGCATTTT
NA	TRBV27	NA	TRBJ1-2	CASSAGAKGYTF	TGTGCCAGCAGCGCTGGGGCGAAAGGCTACACCTTC
NA	TRBV19	NA	TRBJ1-2	CASSMAGQSNGYTF	TGTGCCAGTAGTATGGCGGGGCAGTCAAACGGCTACACCTTC
NA	TRBV11-2	NA	TRBJ2-1	CASSFLRANNEQFF	TGTGCCAGCAGCTTCTTGCGGGCAAACAATGAGCAGTTCTTC
NA	TRBV29-1	NA	TRBJ1-2	CSVDRDTRGYTF	TGCAGCGTTGATAGGGACACACGGGGCTACACCTTC
NA	TRBV7-6	TRBD1	TRBJ2-7	CASSLGTGSLSYEQYF	TGTGCCAGCAGCTTAGGGACAGGCAGCCTCTCCTACGAGCAGTACTTC
NA	TRBV9	TRBD2	TRBJ2-7	CASSVEASGTYEQYF	TGTGCCAGCAGCGTAGAGGCTAGCGGAACCTACGAGCAGTACTTC
NA	TRBV3-1/TRBV3-2	TRBD2	TRBJ2-7	CASSQDPAGGSDGQYF	TGTGCCAGCAGCCAAGATCCAGCGGGAGGGTCAGACGGGCAGTACTTC
NA	TRBV5-8	TRBD1	TRBJ2-7	CASSLADRGYEQYF	TGTGCCAGCAGCTTGGCCGACAGGGGATACGAGCAGTACTTC